These 12 T cell receptor beta chains were all obtained from the same sample, sequenced in a study of blood T cell repertoires in COVID-19. Repertoires were generated with immunoSEQ multiplex PCR, while TCRdb's copy carries only in-frame clones and drops some. The table shows about 220,000 clones, with around 88% occurring only once. The sequenced material came from PBMCs or T cells enriched from blood (not recorded which). These receptors all come from a woman between 50 and 59 years old with acute COVID-19.

The V gene is TRBV28, the J gene TRBJ2-1; 9 nucleotides line up with TRBD2. Germline assignment: CDR1 MDHEN and CDR2 SYDVKM. The V segment lost 9 bases and the J segment 6 bases; nucleotides outside the gene matches: 6. The CDR3 consists of 13 residues. The CDR3 spells CASDSGRLNEQFF. The DNA of the CDR3 is TGTGCCAGTGATAGCGGGAGACTCAATGAGCAGTTCTTC.

The rearrangement uses TRBV7-2 and TRBJ2-3; TRBD2 matches 12 bases. V trimming: 3 bases; J trimming: 5 bases; junction bases outside the gene matches: 9. The V gene's germline CDR1 is SGHTA and CDR2 FQGNSA. The CDR3 runs 17 residues. The CDR3 DNA is TGTGCCAGCAGCTTTCTAGCGGGAGGGCCGATGAGAGATACGCAGTATTTT. As protein: CASSFLAGGPMRDTQYF. Based on the CDR3 plus reference TRBV7-2 and TRBJ2-3, the full variable domain is GAGVSQSPSNKVTEKGKDVELRCDPISGHTALYWYRQSLGQGLEFLIYFQGNSAPDKSGLPSDRFSAERTGGSVSTLTIQRTQQEDSAVYLCASSFLAGGPMRDTQYFGPGTRLTVL.

This sequence joins TRBV18 and TRBJ2-7; maybe TRBD1 (5 bases). Germline CDR1 reads KGHSH; CDR2 reads LQKENI. The CDR3 length is 14 residues. Between the trimmed V and J ends, which lost 2 bases and 5 bases, there was a span of 13 bases. CDR3 DNA: TGTGCCAGCTCACCAAGCCAGGGCGAACACGAGCAGTACTTC. Translation: CASSPSQGEHEQYF.

The J gene is TRBJ2-5, the V gene TRBV29-1, with 9 positions matching TRBD2. The CDR3 contains 14 residues. Trimming cost V 7 bases and J 9 bases; bases outside gene matches: 15. From germline, CDR1 is SQVTM and CDR2 ANQGSEA. CDR3 region: CSGLSGLATGAQYF. The CDR3 DNA reads as TGCAGCGGCCTCTCCGGACTAGCGACCGGGGCCCAGTACTTC. The entire variable domain, with the rest obtained from reference TRBV29-1 and TRBJ2-5, is as follows: SAVISQKPSRDICQRGTSLTIQCQVDSQVTMMFWYRQQPGQSLTLIATANQGSEATYESGFVIDKFPISRPNLTFSTLTVSNMSPEDSSIYLCSGLSGLATGAQYFGPGTRLLVL.

The CDR3 DNA reads TGTGCCACCAGTGGACAGTCCTATGGCTACACCTTC. Translating it yields CATSGQSYGYTF. The rearrangement uses TRBV24-1 and TRBJ1-2, with a possible D match to TRBD1 (5 bases). This CDR3 is 12 amino acids long. Trimming pared 5 bases from V and 4 bases from J, leaving 7 bases between. Germline V CDR1 and CDR2: KGHDR, SFDVKD.

The chain employs TRBV6-5 and TRBJ1-2, with D possibly TRBD1 on 6 matching bases. The germline gives CDR1 MNHEY, CDR2 SVGAGI. V lost 7 bases and J lost 6, with 12 bases in between. The CDR3 runs to 12 residues. The CDR3 nucleotides read TGTGCCAGCACCAAGGCAGGGGATGGCTACACCTTC. Translating gives CASTKAGDGYTF.

V and J are TRBV7-9 and TRBJ1-4; tentatively, D is TRBD1 (6 bases). Trimming took off 6 bases at V and 9 bases at J, with 20 bases between the two ends. The CDR3 loop spans 15 amino acids. Germline assignment: CDR1 SEHNR and CDR2 FQNEAQ (reference sequence). CDR3 amino acids: CASRPQTGPSKKLFF. CDR3 nucleotides: TGTGCCAGCAGACCCCAGACAGGTCCTTCGAAAAAACTGTTTTTT.

V gene TRBV7-2 combines with J gene TRBJ1-2; D call uncertain. This CDR3 has 15 amino acids. Germline V gene lookup returns CDR1 SGHTA and CDR2 FQGNSA. Trimming left V 0 bases short and J 6 bases short, with 14 bases between. CDR3 coding DNA: TGTGCCAGCAGCTTAGCGCGGGGTAGGGCCCATGGCTACACCTTC. The encoded protein is CASSLARGRAHGYTF.

The gene calls are TRBV4-1 and TRBJ1-6; D is uncertain. Germline assignment: CDR1 MGHRA and CDR2 YSYEKL. The CDR3 has 16 residues. V gave up 0 bases and J gave up 3 bases, with 9 bases separating them. The DNA for the CDR3 is TGCGCCAGCAGCCAAGACATACAGATCTATAATTCACCCCTCCACTTT. As protein: CASSQDIQIYNSPLHF.

V and J are TRBV28 and TRBJ2-1; 11 bases are a match to TRBD1. The CDR3 consists of 14 residues. The V gene's germline CDR1 is MDHEN and CDR2 SYDVKM. V lost 5 bases and J lost 9; bases outside the gene matches: 6. In nucleotides, the CDR3 is TGTGCCAGCAGTCTTAGGACAGGGGGCGGTGAGCAGTTCTTC. It codes for CASSLRTGGGEQFF.

The CDR3 coding sequence is TGTGCCAGCAGCCAATGGACTAGCGGGAACTACGAGCAGTACTTC. Translation gives CASSQWTSGNYEQYF. The chain recombines TRBV28 with TRBJ2-7; 12 nucleotides line up with TRBD2. This CDR3 is 15 amino acids long. Germline V gene lookup returns CDR1 MDHEN and CDR2 SYDVKM. The V and J ends lost 6 bases and 3 bases, in that order; junction bases with no gene match: 6.

The rearrangement joins TRBV2 to TRBJ1-2, with 8 bases identical to TRBD1. J lost 4 bases, V lost 6 bases, and 1 base had no gene match. Looked up from germline, CDR1 is SNHLY and CDR2 is FYNNEI. The length of the CDR3 is 12 residues. The CDR3 coding sequence is TGTGCCAGCAGCGGACAGGGCTATGGCTACACCTTC. It encodes CASSGQGYGYTF.